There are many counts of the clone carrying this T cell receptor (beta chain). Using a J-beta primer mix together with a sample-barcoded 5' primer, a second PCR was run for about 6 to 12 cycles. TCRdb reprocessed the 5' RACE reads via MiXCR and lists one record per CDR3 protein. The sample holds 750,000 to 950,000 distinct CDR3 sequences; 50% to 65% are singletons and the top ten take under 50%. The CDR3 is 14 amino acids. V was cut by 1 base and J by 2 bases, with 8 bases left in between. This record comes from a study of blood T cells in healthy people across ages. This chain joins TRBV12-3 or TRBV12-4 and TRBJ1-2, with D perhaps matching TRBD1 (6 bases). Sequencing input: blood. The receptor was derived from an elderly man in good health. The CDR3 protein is CASSLGGANYGYTF. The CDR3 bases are TGTGCCAGCAGTTTAGGGGGGGCGAACTATGGCTACACCTTC.